This TCR beta chain was retrieved from a study of cytomegalovirus exposure and HLA in healthy donors. Study-wide findings and caveats: In a later analysis, HLA-C alleles had the fewest associated TCRs, DRB1 alleles the most. The classifier reportedly diagnosed cytomegalovirus status with high sensitivity and specificity. 15,000 to 20,000 TCR beta sequences were associated with HLA alleles at 0.05 false discovery rate in a later analysis.

A single count supports this clone. Its antigen is undetermined. PCR amplification relied on 60 Vbeta primers (plus 13 Jbeta primers). Clones were read by immunoSEQ multiplex PCR, and TCRdb kept only the in-frame ones, dropping some. The sample holds about 150,000 clones, roughly 75% seen once. V gave up 2 bases and J gave up 6 bases, with 11 bases separating them. This CDR3 has 14 residues. Germline CDR1 reads LNHNV; CDR2 reads YYDKDF (reference sequence). V is TRBV15 and J is TRBJ1-5; D not resolved. Source material: PBMCs. The clonotype originates from a man aged 18 to 35 in good health and CMV-seropositive. The CDR3 spells CATSRLREGQPQHF. The CDR3 nucleotides are TGTGCCACCAGCAGACTACGTGAGGGTCAGCCCCAGCATTTT.